This T cell receptor (beta chain) is drawn from a study of blood T cells in healthy people across ages. Using a J-beta primer mix together with a sample-barcoded 5' primer, a second PCR was run for roughly 7 to 11 cycles. Via MiXCR, TCRdb re-called the 5' RACE reads, giving one row per CDR3 protein. The table lists 550,000 to 650,000 distinct CDR3 sequences, 25% to 30% of them singletons. V was pared by 0 bases and J by 1 base, with 7 bases between. The CDR3 consists of 14 residues. Germline V lookup: CDR1 SGDLS, CDR2 YYNGEE. In this sample, this clonotype turned up a few times. Per individual sample, total RNA of at least 6 micrograms was extracted.

The sample taken for sequencing was blood. The sequence came from a woman older than 75 in good health. The gene calls are TRBV9 and TRBJ1-1; D uncertain. The CDR3 loop is CASSVGWGNTEAFF. The CDR3 coding sequence is TGTGCCAGCAGCGTAGGGTGGGGGAACACTGAAGCTTTCTTT.